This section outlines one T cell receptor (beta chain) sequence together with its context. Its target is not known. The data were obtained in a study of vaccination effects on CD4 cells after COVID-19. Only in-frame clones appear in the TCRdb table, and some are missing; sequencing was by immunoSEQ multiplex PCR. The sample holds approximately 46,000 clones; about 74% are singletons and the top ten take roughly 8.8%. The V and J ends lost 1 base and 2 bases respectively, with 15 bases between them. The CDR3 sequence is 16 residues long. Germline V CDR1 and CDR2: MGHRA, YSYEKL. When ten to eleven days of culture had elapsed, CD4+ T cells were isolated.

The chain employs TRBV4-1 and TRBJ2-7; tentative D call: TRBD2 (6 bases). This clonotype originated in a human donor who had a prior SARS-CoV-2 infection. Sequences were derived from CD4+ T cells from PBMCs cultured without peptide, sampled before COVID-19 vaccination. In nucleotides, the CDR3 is TGCGCCAGCAGCCAAGGGGAGGCAGATTGGACCTACGAGCAGTACTTC. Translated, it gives CASSQGEADWTYEQYF.